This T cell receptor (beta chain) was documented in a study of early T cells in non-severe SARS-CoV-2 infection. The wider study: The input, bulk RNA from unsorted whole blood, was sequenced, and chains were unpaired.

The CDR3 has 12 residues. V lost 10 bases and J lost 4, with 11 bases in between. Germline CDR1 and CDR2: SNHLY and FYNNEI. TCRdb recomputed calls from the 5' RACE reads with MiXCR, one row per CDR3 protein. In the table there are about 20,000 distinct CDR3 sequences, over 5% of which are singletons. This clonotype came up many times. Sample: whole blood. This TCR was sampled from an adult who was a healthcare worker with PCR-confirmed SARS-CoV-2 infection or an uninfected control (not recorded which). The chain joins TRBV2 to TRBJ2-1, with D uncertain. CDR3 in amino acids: CATRDNYNEQFF. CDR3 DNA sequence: TGTGCCACCCGCGACAATTACAATGAGCAGTTCTTC.